The rows below give T cell receptor beta chains drawn from one sample of a study of regulatory dendritic cells for organ transplantation. Antigen specificity for these receptors is unknown. TCRdb's copy holds only in-frame clones and misses some; the assay was immunoSEQ multiplex PCR. The table includes some 10,000 clones, around 71% detected once. The sample taken for sequencing was naive CD4+ T cells from blood cultured with dendritic cells. All receptors come from a human donor in good health. CDR3s include the opening cysteine and the closing phenylalanine or tryptophan. D genes are given only for firm matches.

v_gene | d_gene | CDR3aa
TRBV18 | NA | CASSPGERGYNEQFF
TRBV7-2 | NA | CASSSVRGSYEQYF
TRBV2 | NA | CASRGQGNNQPQHF
TRBV19 | TRBD1 | CASSLYRGTEAFF
TRBV19 | TRBD1 | CASSTETGGAGQPQHF
TRBV5-6 | NA | CASSLAGTQIYGYTF
TRBV9 | TRBD1 | CASSPRQGLDTEAFF
TRBV7-9 | TRBD2 | CASSHRLAGLNTDTQYF
TRBV11-3 | TRBD2 | CASSLDGLAGGQFF
TRBV15 | TRBD1 | CATSGRPSGQGARLAPKTEAFF
TRBV18 | NA | CASSPGEAETQYF
TRBV7-9 | NA | CASSRDTGRRYF
TRBV5-1 | TRBD1 | CASSLGGTDGYTF
TRBV5-1 | NA | CASSLEEGANTGELFF
TRBV7-2 | NA | CASSFLGAHSYGYTF
TRBV6-5 | NA | CASSQARVSYEQYF
TRBV4-1 | NA | CASSQVHTISTDTQYF
TRBV7-2 | TRBD1 | CASRAGTGEYNSPLHF
TRBV27 | NA | CASSLLAYNEQFF
TRBV7-9 | TRBD2 | CASSSPTSGATDTQYF
TRBV5-1 | TRBD2 | CASSETSGGAVETQYF
TRBV7-8 | NA | CASSLGQPLSYEQYF
TRBV5-1 | TRBD1 | CASSLRQGGAETQYF
TRBV5-1 | TRBD1 | CASRRPGQIYNEQFF
TRBV4-1 | TRBD2 | CASSQRASGGRDEQFF
TRBV27 | NA | CASSLAGPYSNQPQHF
TRBV7-3 | NA | CASSPRSGDGYTF
TRBV7-6 | TRBD1 | CASSLGQGRGQPQHF
TRBV5-1 | NA | CASSLTGNTEAFF
TRBV19 | TRBD1 | CASSLGRGSGANVLTF
TRBV10-3 | NA | CAISDLGFDTGELFF
TRBV28 | TRBD1 | CASRRTGTREGYTF
TRBV5-4 | NA | CASSLVGGMNTEAFF
TRBV5-1 | TRBD1 | CASSSGQAATQYF
TRBV7-2 | NA | CASSRDFAGELFF
TRBV5-1 | TRBD2 | CASSPRWLAGGNQETQYF
TRBV7-2 | TRBD2 | CASSLAGTSGSTDTQYF
TRBV5-5 | NA | CASTSTQGSVEKLFF
TRBV7-2 | TRBD2 | CASSFLRGDTGELFF
TRBV2 | TRBD1 | CATRTGSHEQYF
TRBV5-1 | TRBD1 | CASSSAGTEQETQYF
TRBV4-2 | NA | CASSQVARGISTDTQYF
TRBV28 | TRBD2 | CASSSPGLGGLGEQYF
TRBV27 | NA | CASSLSRGAGYEQYF
TRBV6-1 | TRBD1 | CASRTGLDEQYF
TRBV15 | NA | CATRAGRVNSPLHF
TRBV5-1 | NA | CASSRGVDEKLFF
TRBV15 | TRBD1 | CATSVKTGHTEAFF
TRBV6-5 | TRBD1 | CASSTDRVDSPLHF
TRBV7-9 | NA | CASSLDFPGELFF
TRBV19 | TRBD2 | CASSPRGGDRSYNEQFF
TRBV10-3 | NA | CAISESSLFERGSYF
TRBV2 | NA | CASRPMGGAYYGYTF
TRBV2 | NA | CASNEQGDTNEKLFF